The entry below describes one TCR beta chain. Its antigen target is currently unknown. Base qualities were left out, and no much larger clone turns up one base away. Trimming at the junction amounts to 5 bases on V and 9 bases on J, and the germline ends lie 16 bases apart. Including cysteine and phenylalanine, the CDR3 has 13 amino acids. Only the CDR3 DNA is retained, 39 bases long and in frame from the first base. Sequences SGHRS (CDR1) and YFSETQ (CDR2) are obtained from the germline V gene. This entry comes from a study of technical replicates of blood from a few donors (dated by TCRdb to the late 2010s). To prepare the library, the immunoSEQ multiplex PCR assay was applied. The immuneACCESS repertoire file appears here via TCRdb, limited to in-frame rearrangements. These files lack a portion of the clones; in checked studies, under half of the deficit traces to unresolved V genes, and the cause of the others is not known. The sample includes tens of thousands of clones, with around 90% observed a single time. The ten largest make up over 0.25% of the sample.

The clonotype was recovered from a human donor in good health. Specimen: T cells isolated from PBMCs. The chain is encoded by TRBV5-1 joined to TRBJ2-3; the best D guess is TRBD2, with 5 bases matching. The nucleotide sequence reads TGCGCCAGCAGTCCAAGGACTTTCCGAACGCAGTATTTT. Translated, this is CASSPRTFRTQYF.